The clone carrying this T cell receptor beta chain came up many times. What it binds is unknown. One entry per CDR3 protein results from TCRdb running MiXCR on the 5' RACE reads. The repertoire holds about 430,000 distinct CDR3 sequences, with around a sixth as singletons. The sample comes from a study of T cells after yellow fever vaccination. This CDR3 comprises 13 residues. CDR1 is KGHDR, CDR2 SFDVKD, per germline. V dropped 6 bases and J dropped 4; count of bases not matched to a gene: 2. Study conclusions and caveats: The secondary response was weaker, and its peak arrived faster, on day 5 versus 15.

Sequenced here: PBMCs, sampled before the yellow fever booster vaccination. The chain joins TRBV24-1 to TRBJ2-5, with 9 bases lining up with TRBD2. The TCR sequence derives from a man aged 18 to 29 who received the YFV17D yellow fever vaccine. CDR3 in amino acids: CATSPSGVETQYF. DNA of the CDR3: TGTGCCACCAGTCCTAGCGGGGTAGAGACCCAGTACTTC.